These 30 T cell receptor beta chains originate from one sample sequenced in a study of shared clonotypes between healthy human individuals. Produced via immunoSEQ multiplex PCR; TCRdb's table is partial and in-frame only. The sample has more than 2 million clones, roughly 95% seen once. Sequencing was performed on naive CD4+ T cells sorted from blood. Sample subset: CD45RA+ positively selected. Receptors originate from a man aged 18 to 35 in good health.

This rearrangement joins TRBV19 to TRBJ1-6; the D gene is possibly TRBD1 (6 bases). Per the germline V gene, CDR1 is LNHDA and CDR2 is SQIVND (reference sequence). The CDR3 spans 14 residues. V lost 6 bases, J lost 9 bases, and 15 bases lay in between. CDR3 in amino acids: CASRLDSARSPLHF. The DNA of the CDR3 is TGTGCCAGTAGGCTGGACAGCGCTCGTTCACCCCTCCACTTT.

The chain links TRBV30 to TRBJ1-3; D possibly corresponds to TRBD1 (5 bases). CDR1 and CDR2 from the germline V gene are GTSNPN and SVGIG (reference sequence). The CDR3 loop spans 15 amino acids. The V end lost 5 bases, the J end lost 3 bases, and 17 bases lay between the germline ends. The CDR3 loop reads CAWVPGGVDGNTIYF. The CDR3 DNA follows: TGTGCCTGGGTGCCGGGGGGGGTTGATGGAAACACCATATATTTT. Using reference TRBV30 and TRBJ1-3 for the parts outside the CDR3, the full variable domain is SQTIHQWPATLVQPVGSPLSLECTVEGTSNPNLYWYRQAAGRGLQLLFYSVGIGQISSEVPQNLSASRPQDRQFILSSKKLLLSDSGFYLCAWVPGGVDGNTIYFGEGSWLTVV.

The chain is built from TRBV6-5 and TRBJ1-4, with TRBD1 identical over 8 bases. CDR1 and CDR2 from the germline V gene are MNHEY and SVGAGI. Losses at the gene ends were 6 bases for V and 3 bases for J; bases not matched to a gene: 3. The length of the CDR3 is 14 residues. CDR3 sequence reads: CASRPGQANEKLFF. CDR3 bases: TGTGCCAGCAGGCCGGGACAGGCTAATGAAAAACTGTTTTTT.

The chain combines TRBV5-1 with TRBJ1-5; D possibly corresponds to TRBD1 (6 bases). The CDR3 runs to 13 residues. Germline V gene sequence: CDR1 SGHRS, CDR2 YFSETQ. The germline V and J ends were trimmed by 3 bases and 5 bases, with 9 bases remaining between them. CDR3 protein: CASSWGRDQPQHF. CDR3 DNA: TGCGCCAGCAGCTGGGGGCGTGATCAGCCCCAGCATTTT. The full variable domain, in which reference TRBV5-1 and TRBJ1-5 provide the parts outside the CDR3, is KAGVTQTPRYLIKTRGQQVTLSCSPISGHRSVSWYQQTPGQGLQFLFEYFSETQRNKGNFPGRFSGRQFSNSRSEMNVSTLELGDSALYLCASSWGRDQPQHFGDGTRLSIL.

With respect to this clone: Other DNA sequences in this sample translate to the same CDR3. This chain links TRBV2 with TRBJ2-1; D not certain. The CDR3 length is 11 residues. The germline CDR1 and CDR2 sequences are SNHLY and FYNNEI. V lost 6 bases and J 4 bases, leaving 4 bases between the germline ends. The DNA of the CDR3 is TGTGCCAGCAGCGGTTACAATGAGCAGTTCTTC. It specifies CASSGYNEQFF.

This clone was recorded only once. The rearrangement uses TRBV7-9 and TRBJ1-5; D not resolved. Germline V gene data show CDR1 as SEHNR and CDR2 as FQNEAQ (reference sequence). Trimming removed 5 bases at V and 5 bases at J, with 16 bases between. The CDR3 length is 15 residues. The chain's CDR3 is CASSPNGQPYQPQHF. CDR3 coding DNA: TGTGCCAGCAGCCCAAATGGGCAGCCGTATCAGCCCCAGCATTTT.

This chain connects TRBV28 to TRBJ1-2, with D perhaps matching TRBD1 (5 bases). CDR3 length equals 14 residues. Germline V gives CDR1 MDHEN, CDR2 SYDVKM. Trimming cost V 6 bases and J 5 bases, with 16 bases left between them. The CDR3 bases are TGTGCCAGCAGCCCCTCGGGACTGAAGTATGGCTACACCTTC. Its translation: CASSPSGLKYGYTF.

The chain couples TRBV6-6 to TRBJ2-1; unclear D gene. This CDR3 spans 11 amino acids. Trimming shortened V by 6 bases and J by 7 bases, and 7 bases separated the two germline ends. Germline CDR1 reads MNHNY; CDR2 reads SVGAGI (reference sequence). CDR3 in DNA: TGTGCCAGCAGGGTCGAGAATGAGCAGTTCTTC. Amino acids: CASRVENEQFF.

Concerning this clone itself: Other DNA sequences of this sample code for an identical CDR3. The genes are TRBV5-1 and TRBJ2-1; TRBD1 might be the D (5 bases). This CDR3 region has 14 residues. Trimming removed 0 bases from V and 4 bases from J, with 8 bases in between. Germline V CDR1 and CDR2: SGHRS, YFSETQ. This CDR3 is CASSLAQGYNEQFF. CDR3 nucleotide sequence: TGCGCCAGCAGCTTGGCTCAGGGATACAATGAGCAGTTCTTC. Looking up the rest from reference TRBV5-1 and TRBJ2-1 gives the full variable domain: KAGVTQTPRYLIKTRGQQVTLSCSPISGHRSVSWYQQTPGQGLQFLFEYFSETQRNKGNFPGRFSGRQFSNSRSEMNVSTLELGDSALYLCASSLAQGYNEQFFGPGTRLTVL.

The chain uses TRBV27 and TRBJ1-6; D unresolved. This CDR3 has 15 amino acids. Trimming took 5 bases from V and 3 from J, leaving 11 bases between them. Looked up from germline, CDR1 is MNHEY and CDR2 is SMNVEV (reference sequence). The DNA for the CDR3 is TGTGCCAGCAGTGCAGGAACAAGCTATAATTCACCCCTCCACTTT. It encodes CASSAGTSYNSPLHF.

The genes are TRBV30 and TRBJ2-1; 8 nucleotides match TRBD2. J was trimmed by 3 bases and V by 4 bases; bases with no gene match: 8. This CDR3 has 15 amino acids. CDR1 is GTSNPN and CDR2 is SVGIG in the germline V gene (reference sequence). The chain's CDR3 is CAWTFLAGLYNEQFF. The CDR3 nucleotides read TGTGCCTGGACCTTCCTAGCGGGTCTCTACAATGAGCAGTTCTTC.

CDR3 protein: CALAGTGGFYGYTF. The CDR3 bases are TGTGCTTTGGCCGGGACAGGGGGTTTCTATGGCTACACCTTC. J is TRBJ1-2 and V is TRBV30; 11 bases align to TRBD1. The CDR3 is 14 amino acids. The germline gives CDR1 GTSNPN, CDR2 SVGIG (reference sequence).

The V and J genes are TRBV19 and TRBJ1-1; no reliable D call. The CDR3 length is 15 residues. Trimming removed 4 bases from V and 0 bases from J, with 12 bases in between. Germline assignment: CDR1 LNHDA and CDR2 SQIVND (reference sequence). This CDR3 is CASSKDPIMNTEAFF. The CDR3 nucleotides are TGTGCCAGTAGTAAGGACCCTATTATGAACACTGAAGCTTTCTTT.

The J gene is TRBJ1-2, the V gene TRBV15, with 10 bases matching TRBD1. This CDR3 is built from 15 residues. Germline V gene lookup returns CDR1 LNHNV and CDR2 YYDKDF (reference sequence). V gave up 1 base and J gave up 4 bases; unmatched junction bases: 3. This CDR3 reads CATSRAGDRGYGYTF. Written as DNA, the CDR3 is TGTGCCACCAGCAGAGCGGGGGACAGGGGCTATGGCTACACCTTC. Combining the CDR3 with reference TRBV15 and TRBJ1-2 gives the whole variable domain DAMVIQNPRYQVTQFGKPVTLSCSQTLNHNVMYWYQQKSSQAPKLLFHYYDKDFNNEADTPDNFQSRRPNTSFCFLDIRSPGLGDTAMYLCATSRAGDRGYGYTFGSGTRLTVV.

The table lists this clone with a count of one. The chain has TRBV10-3 and TRBJ2-3; the match to TRBD2 covers 7 bases. V shed 6 bases and J 0 bases; nucleotides not matched to a gene: 6. CDR1 ENHRY and CDR2 SYGVKD come from the germline V gene. CDR3 length: 15 residues. As DNA, the CDR3 is TGTGCCATCAGAGAGAGAGCGGGGAGCACAGATACGCAGTATTTT. It codes for CAIRERAGSTDTQYF.

The rearrangement uses TRBV5-1 and TRBJ2-2, with 8 bases aligning to TRBD1. The ends lost 4 bases at V and 4 bases at J; junction bases unmatched: 9. There are 16 residues in the CDR3. Germline V gives CDR1 SGHRS, CDR2 YFSETQ. This CDR3 reads CASSQGQQGVTGELFF. DNA for the CDR3: TGCGCCAGCAGCCAGGGACAACAGGGGGTCACCGGGGAGCTGTTTTTT.

The V and J genes are TRBV6-1 and TRBJ1-6, with D possibly TRBD1 on 5 matching bases. Trimming took 0 bases from V and 5 from J, leaving 11 bases between them. Germline assignment: CDR1 MNHNS and CDR2 SASEGT. This CDR3 is 16 amino acids long. CDR3 nucleotides: TGTGCCAGCAGTGAAGCTGCCCGACAGAATAATTCACCCCTCCACTTT. It specifies CASSEAARQNNSPLHF.

The chain combines TRBV5-6 with TRBJ1-1; D is unclear. From germline, CDR1 is SGHDT and CDR2 YYEEEE. V dropped 4 bases and J dropped 4 bases, with 14 bases sitting between them. The CDR3 spans 14 residues. The CDR3 is CASSVPSLLTEAFF. The CDR3 nucleotides read TGTGCCAGCAGCGTTCCCTCGTTGCTCACTGAAGCTTTCTTT.

The V and J genes are TRBV5-1 and TRBJ1-4; TRBD1 matches 9 bases. Germline CDR1 is SGHRS and CDR2 is YFSETQ. The CDR3 spans 15 residues. V was pared by 4 bases and J by 5 bases, with 6 bases of the junction left unmatched. The CDR3 region is CASSTQGAMNEKLFF. DNA for the CDR3: TGCGCCAGCAGCACACAGGGGGCGATGAATGAAAAACTGTTTTTT.

On this clone: Other DNA sequences within the sample encode an identical CDR3. The genes are TRBV7-2 and TRBJ2-5; 7 bases are shared with TRBD1. The V gene end was trimmed by 4 bases and the J gene end by 1 base; junction bases not matched to a gene: 6. Germline CDR1 and CDR2: SGHTA and FQGNSA. The CDR3 runs 15 residues. The CDR3 coding sequence is TGTGCCAGCAGCTCGACAGGGAGACCCCAAGAGACCCAGTACTTC. Translation gives CASSSTGRPQETQYF.

The V and J genes are TRBV10-1 and TRBJ2-7; 9 nucleotides agree with TRBD2. J lost 5 bases, V lost 5 bases, and 4 bases had no gene match. This CDR3 spans 13 amino acids. Looked up from germline, CDR1 is WNHNN and CDR2 is SYGVQD (reference sequence). In nucleotides, the CDR3 is TGCGCCAGCAGTAGGCTAGCGGGAAACGAGCAGTACTTC. The encoded protein is CASSRLAGNEQYF.

CDR3 sequence reads: CASSYKGQGSTEAFF. CDR3 DNA sequence: TGTGCCAGCAGTTATAAGGGACAGGGTAGCACTGAAGCTTTCTTT. The rearrangement joins TRBV6-5 to TRBJ1-1; 9 positions agree with TRBD1. The CDR3 length is 15 residues. Looked up from germline, CDR1 is MNHEY and CDR2 is SVGAGI. Trimming took 3 bases from V and 4 from J; bases not matched to a gene: 6.

This chain links TRBV29-1 with TRBJ2-2; D unresolved. The CDR3 has 17 amino acids. Germline V gene lookup returns CDR1 SQVTM and CDR2 ANQGSEA. Trimming stripped 0 bases from V and 1 base from J, with 15 bases between. The CDR3 DNA follows: TGCAGCGTTGAAGAGTGGGATTGGACGGTGAACACCGGGGAGCTGTTTTTT. It encodes CSVEEWDWTVNTGELFF.

The rearrangement links TRBV30 to TRBJ2-7, with D perhaps matching TRBD1 or TRBD2 (5 bases each). Per germline, CDR1 GTSNPN and CDR2 SVGIG (reference sequence). This CDR3 has 16 amino acids. The germline V and J ends were trimmed by 0 bases and 2 bases, with 17 bases remaining between them. The CDR3 DNA sequence: TGTGCCTGGAGTGTACGGTTGGCCGGGGCGACCTACGAGCAGTACTTC. Translated: CAWSVRLAGATYEQYF.

V and J are TRBV5-6 and TRBJ2-3; TRBD2 aligns across 13 bases. Losses at the gene ends were 4 bases for V and 6 bases for J; bases not matched to a gene: 5. The CDR3 runs 15 residues. CDR1 and CDR2 (germline): SGHDT, YYEEEE. CDR3: CASSRTSGRYDTQYF. As DNA, the CDR3 is TGTGCCAGCAGCAGGACTAGCGGGAGATACGATACGCAGTATTTT.

The chain employs TRBV7-2 and TRBJ2-5; 13 nucleotides line up with TRBD2. This CDR3 is built from 16 residues. Per the germline V gene, CDR1 is SGHTA and CDR2 is FQGNSA. The J segment lost 2 bases and the V segment lost 3 bases, leaving 3 bases of the junction unmatched. The DNA for the CDR3 is TGTGCCAGCAGCTTGGGACTAGCGGGGTTACAAGAGACCCAGTACTTC. Protein sequence: CASSLGLAGLQETQYF.

This clone was seen a single time. The chain employs TRBV6-5 and TRBJ1-1; no firm D call. This CDR3 has 14 amino acids. From germline, CDR1 is MNHEY and CDR2 SVGAGI. Trimming cost V 10 bases and J 1 base, with 16 bases left between them. CDR3 sequence: CAKPPGQRNTEAFF. The CDR3 DNA reads TGTGCCAAACCCCCGGGCCAGAGGAACACTGAAGCTTTCTTT.

About this clone: Other nucleotide sequences in the sample specify the same CDR3. The chain is built from TRBV7-6 and TRBJ1-4; D gene unclear. Germline V CDR1 and CDR2: SGHVS, FNYEAQ. V was trimmed by 1 base and J by 8 bases, leaving 5 bases between them. The CDR3 is made up of 12 amino acids. The CDR3 DNA reads as TGTGCCAGCAGCTTAGTCGGGGAAAAACTGTTTTTT. It specifies CASSLVGEKLFF.

As concerns this clone: The sample contains more than one DNA sequence encoding this CDR3. The CDR3 bases are TGTGCCAGCAGCAGGGACAGGGACACTGAAGCTTTCTTT. Translation: CASSRDRDTEAFF. The chain uses TRBV6-5 and TRBJ1-1, with 9 nucleotides matching TRBD1. Germline assignment: CDR1 MNHEY and CDR2 SVGAGI. J lost 3 bases, V lost 6 bases, and 2 bases had no gene match. This CDR3 has 13 residues.

This chain uses TRBV7-3 with TRBJ1-5; no definite D call. Looked up from germline, CDR1 is SGHTA and CDR2 is FQGTGA. The length of the CDR3 is 15 residues. Trimming took 0 bases from V and 4 from J, leaving 10 bases between them. CDR3 DNA: TGTGCCAGCAGCTTAACGGGTAGGCAGAATCAGCCCCAGCATTTT. Protein: CASSLTGRQNQPQHF.